A single sample gave rise to the 16 T cell receptor beta chains below, sequenced in a study of blood T cell repertoires in COVID-19. Measured with immunoSEQ multiplex PCR; TCRdb has only the in-frame clones, and not every one. The table includes around 130,000 clones, around four fifths detected once. Sequencing was carried out using PBMCs or T cells enriched from blood (not recorded which). Every receptor here comes from a man aged 35 to 55 with acute COVID-19.

The V gene is TRBV29-1, the J gene TRBJ1-2, with D perhaps TRBD1 (6 bases). The CDR3 loop spans 14 amino acids. With 2 bases removed from V and 7 bases from J, the gap between germline ends came to 17 bases. From germline, CDR1 is SQVTM and CDR2 ANQGSEA. In DNA form, the CDR3 reads TGCAGCGTTGAAATGACAGGCGCCGCGGCTGGCTACACCTTC. It yields the protein CSVEMTGAAAGYTF.

The sample holds a few counts of this clone. J is TRBJ1-4 and V is TRBV3-1 (or the pseudogene TRBV3-2); 8 bases map to TRBD1. Germline V gene data show CDR1 as LGHDT and CDR2 as YNNKEL (reference sequence). V shed 4 bases and J 8 bases; nucleotides not matched to a gene: 9. CDR3 size: 15 residues. Here the CDR3 DNA reads TGTGCCAGCAGCCCCCTTGGACAGGGCGAAGAAAAACTGTTTTTT. Protein sequence: CASSPLGQGEEKLFF.

The gene calls are TRBV9 and TRBJ2-7, with TRBD2 identical over 10 bases. Losses at the gene ends were 3 bases for V and 6 bases for J; bases not matched to a gene: 12. CDR3 length equals 16 residues. CDR1 and CDR2 (germline): SGDLS, YYNGEE. The CDR3 DNA reads TGTGCCAGCAGCGACTCTAGCGGGAGTCCCTCGGGCGAGCAGTACTTC. This encodes CASSDSSGSPSGEQYF.

This clone appeared a few times. The chain joins TRBV5-1 to TRBJ1-1; 7 bases agree with TRBD1. The ends lost 0 bases at V and 3 bases at J; junction bases unmatched: 8. CDR1 and CDR2 from the germline V gene are SGHRS and YFSETQ. CDR3 size: 16 residues. CDR3 residues: CASSLGSGGWDTEAFF. CDR3 sequence (DNA): TGCGCCAGCAGCTTGGGATCAGGGGGATGGGACACTGAAGCTTTCTTT.

This chain's CDR3 is CSVLRQGGGYGYTF. Written as DNA, the CDR3 is TGCAGCGTTCTGAGACAGGGAGGAGGCTATGGCTACACCTTC. This chain uses TRBV29-1 with TRBJ1-2; 7 bases are shared with TRBD1. The CDR3 covers 14 residues. Germline V lookup: CDR1 SQVTM, CDR2 ANQGSEA. V lost 5 bases to trimming and J lost 4 bases; unmatched junction nucleotides: 10.

The chain combines TRBV30 with TRBJ1-6; D might be TRBD1 (6 bases). CDR1 is GTSNPN, CDR2 SVGIG, per germline (reference sequence). The CDR3 runs 15 residues. Trimming took 1 base from V and 9 from J, leaving 16 bases between them. The chain's CDR3 is CAWSDRAGAGSPLHF. The DNA for the CDR3 is TGTGCCTGGAGTGACAGGGCCGGGGCGGGTTCACCCCTCCACTTT. Drawing the rest from reference TRBV30 and TRBJ1-6, the complete variable domain is SQTIHQWPATLVQPVGSPLSLECTVEGTSNPNLYWYRQAAGRGLQLLFYSVGIGQISSEVPQNLSASRPQDRQFILSSKKLLLSDSGFYLCAWSDRAGAGSPLHFGNGTRLTVT.

Only one count was recorded for this clone. The CDR3 nucleotides are TGCGCCAGCAGCCCGCGGGACAGGGGGTTCACCGGGGAGCTGTTTTTT. This sequence encodes CASSPRDRGFTGELFF. The V call is TRBV5-1, the J call TRBJ2-2, with 11 bases aligning to TRBD1. J gave up 4 bases and V 4 bases, and 6 bases lay outside the gene matches. Germline-derived CDR1 and CDR2 are SGHRS and YFSETQ. This CDR3 spans 16 amino acids. The whole variable domain, remainder taken from reference TRBV5-1 and TRBJ2-2, is KAGVTQTPRYLIKTRGQQVTLSCSPISGHRSVSWYQQTPGQGLQFLFEYFSETQRNKGNFPGRFSGRQFSNSRSEMNVSTLELGDSALYLCASSPRDRGFTGELFFGEGSRLTVL.

The V call is TRBV28, the J call TRBJ2-1, with D possibly being TRBD2 (6 bases). V lost 10 bases, J lost 10 bases, and 20 bases lay in between. Germline V gives CDR1 MDHEN, CDR2 SYDVKM. The CDR3 length is 13 residues. The DNA of the CDR3 is TGTGCCATCCGGGACCGGGGGATGGGGGAGCAGTTCTTC. This encodes CAIRDRGMGEQFF.

The chain is built from TRBV11-3 and TRBJ2-5, with TRBD1 as a possible D gene (6 bases). The CDR3 runs 13 residues. The germline gives CDR1 SGHNT, CDR2 YENEEA. V dropped 1 base and J dropped 13 bases, with 16 bases sitting between them. CDR3 nucleotide sequence: TGTGCCAGCAGCTTAGGTTCGGACAGACCCCCGTACTTC. As protein: CASSLGSDRPPYF.

V and J are TRBV27 and TRBJ1-5, with 10 bases identical to TRBD1. This CDR3 region has 13 residues. The ends lost 6 bases at V and 9 bases at J; junction bases unmatched: 5. Germline V CDR1 and CDR2: MNHEY, SMNVEV (reference sequence). CDR3 DNA: TGTGCCAGCAGAGCGGGACAGGGGTGGCCCCAGCATTTT. It specifies CASRAGQGWPQHF.

The chain is built from TRBV6-5 and TRBJ1-5; perhaps TRBD1 as D (5 bases). Trimming removed 0 bases at V and 2 bases at J, with 8 bases between. Per germline, CDR1 MNHEY and CDR2 SVGAGI. The CDR3 is 15 residues long. CDR3 region: CASSYSGQGNQPQHF. The CDR3 region has the DNA TGTGCCAGCAGTTACTCGGGGCAGGGCAATCAGCCCCAGCATTTT.

The chain joins TRBV18 to TRBJ1-1; a possible D gene is TRBD1 (5 bases). The germline gives CDR1 KGHSH, CDR2 LQKENI. The CDR3 extends over 16 amino acids. Between the trimmed V and J ends, which lost 2 bases and 4 bases, there was a span of 17 bases. The chain's CDR3 is CASSPIRGGVGTEAFF. CDR3 nucleotide sequence: TGTGCCAGCTCACCAATAAGGGGCGGGGTGGGCACTGAAGCTTTCTTT.

The J gene is TRBJ1-5, the V gene TRBV27; tentative D call: TRBD1 (5 bases). V lost 3 bases, J lost 5 bases, and 11 bases lay in between. This CDR3 region has 14 residues. The germline CDR1 and CDR2 sequences are MNHEY and SMNVEV (reference sequence). For the CDR3, the DNA is TGTGCCAGCAGTTTTCAGGGTCCCCATCAGCCCCAGCATTTT. The encoded protein is CASSFQGPHQPQHF.

The chain has TRBV6-4 and TRBJ2-3, with D maybe TRBD1 (5 bases). V was pared by 0 bases and J by 2 bases, with 9 bases between. The CDR3 totals 15 residues. The germline V gene encodes CDR1 MRHNA and CDR2 SNTAGT. CDR3 sequence (DNA): TGTGCCAGCAGTGACTCCCAGGGCCTCACAGATACGCAGTATTTT. Protein product: CASSDSQGLTDTQYF.

This chain links TRBV7-2 with TRBJ2-7; TRBD1 matches 7 bases. Germline trimming cut 5 bases from V and 5 bases from J; bases unmatched to any gene: 15. The CDR3 has 16 residues. CDR1 and CDR2 (germline): SGHTA, FQGNSA. DNA for the CDR3: TGTGCCAGCAGCACCAGACAGGGAATTATTGCTAACGAGCAGTACTTC. Translated, it gives CASSTRQGIIANEQYF.

This clone is a singleton in its sample. The chain combines TRBV9 with TRBJ1-6; TRBD1 agrees at 7 bases. V shed 4 bases and J 10 bases; nucleotides not matched to a gene: 11. This CDR3 is 15 amino acids long. Germline V gene lookup returns CDR1 SGDLS and CDR2 YYNGEE. The CDR3 nucleotides are TGTGCCAGCAGCTTCGAGGGGGCCATAGGGTCACCCCTCCACTTT. The encoded protein is CASSFEGAIGSPLHF.